This TCR beta chain came from a study of cytomegalovirus exposure and HLA in healthy donors. General study results and limits: Confirmation was obtained in vitro that a few CMV-associated chains are specific for CMV antigens. Across donors, presence/absence analyses took sequencing depth to be roughly uniform. Researchers left out some V segments, among them TRBV6-2 and TRBV6-3, as indistinguishable.

Trimming shortened V by 2 bases and J by 0 bases, and 8 bases separated the two germline ends. The germline CDR1 and CDR2 sequences are SGHDN and FVKESK. The CDR3 has 15 residues. In the PCR, 60 Vbeta and 13 Jbeta primers were used. The assay was immunoSEQ multiplex PCR, and TCRdb's table has in-frame clones only and misses some. The sample lists about 140,000 clones; about 80% were seen once. Notes on this clone: Antigen specificity is unknown.

The donors comprised healthy bone marrow donors. V is TRBV14 and J is TRBJ2-1, with D perhaps matching TRBD1 (6 bases). Input material: PBMCs. The sequence derives from a man aged 30-40 years in good health and CMV-seropositive. The CDR3 DNA reads as TGTGCCAGCAGCCAACCCAGGGGCTCCTACAATGAGCAGTTCTTC. Its translation: CASSQPRGSYNEQFF.